The sequence of this T cell receptor (beta chain) was determined in a study of blood T cell repertoires in COVID-19. About the study: The cDNA or gDNA used as material had been derived from T cells, B-cell-depleted T cells, or PBMCs.

Germline lookup yields CDR1 LNHDA and CDR2 SQIVND (reference sequence). The CDR3 length is 16 residues. Between the trimmed V and J ends, which lost 7 bases and 0 bases, there was a span of 16 bases. Produced via immunoSEQ multiplex PCR; TCRdb's table is partial and in-frame only. The sample lists roughly 72,000 clones, roughly 82% occurring once. Sequences were obtained from peripheral blood. The rearrangement links TRBV19 to TRBJ1-5; D gene ambiguous. This clonotype originated in an elderly woman with acute or convalescent COVID-19. CDR3 sequence reads: CASIKVGGGSNQPQHF. CDR3 in DNA: TGTGCCAGTATAAAAGTTGGCGGCGGTAGCAATCAGCCCCAGCATTTT.